The next 6 T cell receptor beta chains were all read from a single sample in a study of Graves' ophthalmopathy and Graves' hyperthyroidism. The authors amplified TCR beta CDR3 regions from RNA transcripts. First-round RT-PCR relied on HTBI primers, and a second-round multiplex PCR came next. TCRdb used MiXCR to reprocess the multiplex PCR reads, holding one entry per CDR3 protein. This table holds some 520,000 distinct CDR3 sequences, around 14% found once. The sequenced material came from blood. The origin of the receptors is a young woman with Graves' ophthalmopathy.

This clonotype was seen repeatedly, ten times or more. This chain uses TRBV6-4 with TRBJ1-1; D unclear. The CDR3 runs to 13 residues. Trimming took 0 bases from V and 1 from J, leaving 3 bases between them. Germline V gene lookup returns CDR1 MRHNA and CDR2 SNTAGT. In DNA, the CDR3 is TGTGCCAGCAGTGACTCAGGGAACACTGAAGCTTTCTTT. This encodes CASSDSGNTEAFF.

This chain connects TRBV10-2 to TRBJ1-1; no firm D call. The CDR3 has 13 residues. V gave up 3 bases and J gave up 3 bases, with 8 bases separating them. CDR1 is WSHSY and CDR2 is SAAADI in the germline V gene. The DNA for the CDR3 is TGCGCCAGCAGTGAAGGGAGGGACACTGAAGCTTTCTTT. It encodes CASSEGRDTEAFF.

This clonotype showed up many times. The chain is built from TRBV28 and TRBJ2-7; 9 nucleotides match TRBD1. The CDR3 totals 14 residues. Germline V gene data show CDR1 as MDHEN and CDR2 as SYDVKM. V lost 7 bases and J lost 6; bases outside the gene matches: 10. The CDR3 coding sequence is TGTGCCAGCACCTTACAGGGGGCCTTTCGCGAGCAGTACTTC. Protein product: CASTLQGAFREQYF.

This clonotype was counted many times. The chain joins TRBV12-3 or TRBV12-4 to TRBJ1-1; the D is unclear. CDR3 length equals 14 residues. V was shortened by 5 bases and J by 1 base, with 11 bases between the two germline ends. CDR3 DNA: TGTGCCAGCAGTGTGAGCAGATCGAACACTGAAGCTTTCTTT. Translation: CASSVSRSNTEAFF.

The table lists this clonotype with many counts. This chain links TRBV27 with TRBJ2-7; possible D gene TRBD2, 5 bases. The germline CDR1 and CDR2 sequences are MNHEY and SMNVEV (reference sequence). The CDR3 extends over 14 amino acids. V was shortened by 2 bases and J by 4 bases, with 12 bases between the two germline ends. CDR3 residues: CASSLTSIPYEQYF. The CDR3 bases are TGTGCCAGCAGTTTAACTAGTATTCCTTACGAGCAGTACTTC.

The chain uses TRBV11-2 and TRBJ2-3, with 9 bases aligning to TRBD2. This CDR3 contains 17 residues. The V gene end was trimmed by 5 bases and the J gene end by 7 bases; junction bases not matched to a gene: 16. Germline V gives CDR1 SGHAT, CDR2 FQNNGV. CDR3 sequence (DNA): TGTGCCAGCAGCCACTCAGTTGCGGGGGGGCGAAGAAATACGCAGTATTTT. It specifies CASSHSVAGGRRNTQYF. Based on the CDR3 plus reference TRBV11-2 and TRBJ2-3, the full variable domain is EAGVAQSPRYKIIEKRQSVAFWCNPISGHATLYWYQQILGQGPKLLIQFQNNGVVDDSQLPKDRFSAERLKGVDSTLKIQPAKLEDSAVYLCASSHSVAGGRRNTQYFGPGTRLTVL.